This TCR beta chain was identified during a study of regulatory T cells in long-lasting Graves disease. Whole-study findings and limits: Persistent Graves' disease cases displayed lower TCR diversity than newly diagnosed ones. The study found TRBV28, TRBJ1-2 and TRBJ2-5 favored in persistent disease. With a small sample size, accuracy may have been reduced.

The TCR beta library used iRepertoire HTBI primers with Arm-PCR amplification of CDR3. A single record per CDR3 protein comes from TCRdb applying MiXCR to the multiplex PCR reads. Counted here are about 470,000 distinct CDR3 sequences, about 16% occurring once; the ten biggest clones make up more than 10%. Germline CDR1 reads MGHRA; CDR2 reads YSYEKL. This CDR3 spans 18 amino acids. V trimming: 4 bases; J trimming: 5 bases; junction bases outside the gene matches: 19. Time point in this sample: newly diagnosed GD, antithyroid drugs for less than 3 months. The TCR library used RNA extracted from PBMCs. Concerning this clonotype: Its cognate antigen is unknown. Since no conserved phenylalanine or tryptophan closes the CDR3, a read error is the likely cause.

These data were also reused for a study on T cells in Graves' hyperthyroidism and ophthalmopathy. From that study: Researchers found most expanded thyroid clonotypes above 0.001 in blood as well.

The starting material was peripheral blood mononuclear cells (PBMCs), obtained at new diagnosis, from a patient treated with antithyroid drugs. The receptor was derived from a man aged 35 to 55 with Graves disease. This chain links TRBV4-1 with TRBJ1-1, with 7 bases matching TRBD1. CDR3 nucleotides: TGCGCCAGCAGCCGCGAAACCGGGACAGAAGGTCTTAGGACTGAAGCTTTCCTT. It codes for CASSRETGTEGLRTEAFL.